The T cell receptor (beta chain) under discussion was sequenced for a study of blood T cells in healthy people across ages. Overall study context: Template switching retrieved approximately one barcoded beta molecule for each two T cells. Points from the study as a whole: No conclusive comparison of naive versus antigen-experienced cells was possible with unsorted PBMCs.

The second PCR ran roughly 6 to 11 cycles with a sample-barcoded 5' primer and J-beta primers. TCRdb recomputed calls from the 5' RACE reads with MiXCR, one row per CDR3 protein. This sample has roughly 550,000 distinct CDR3 sequences, with approximately 25% found just once. This clonotype appeared a few times. Its antigen remains unidentified. The same sample was also used in a study of T cells of mothers and their children. That study adds: Reads obtained per mother exceeded 8.5 million TCR beta CDR3 reads, with roughly 3 million obtained per child. TCR recombination output is shaped by thymic selection similarly in related and unrelated pairs.

The specimen was blood. The receptor's source is a boy aged 10-17 years in good health.

The CDR3 reads CASSYTGMMNTEAFF. The DNA of the CDR3 is TGTGCCAGCAGTTACACGGGGATGATGAACACTGAAGCTTTCTTT. This rearrangement joins TRBV28 to TRBJ1-1, with D unclear. With 4 bases removed from V and 0 bases from J, the gap between germline ends came to 12 bases. Looked up from germline, CDR1 is MDHEN and CDR2 is SYDVKM. The CDR3 is 15 amino acids.